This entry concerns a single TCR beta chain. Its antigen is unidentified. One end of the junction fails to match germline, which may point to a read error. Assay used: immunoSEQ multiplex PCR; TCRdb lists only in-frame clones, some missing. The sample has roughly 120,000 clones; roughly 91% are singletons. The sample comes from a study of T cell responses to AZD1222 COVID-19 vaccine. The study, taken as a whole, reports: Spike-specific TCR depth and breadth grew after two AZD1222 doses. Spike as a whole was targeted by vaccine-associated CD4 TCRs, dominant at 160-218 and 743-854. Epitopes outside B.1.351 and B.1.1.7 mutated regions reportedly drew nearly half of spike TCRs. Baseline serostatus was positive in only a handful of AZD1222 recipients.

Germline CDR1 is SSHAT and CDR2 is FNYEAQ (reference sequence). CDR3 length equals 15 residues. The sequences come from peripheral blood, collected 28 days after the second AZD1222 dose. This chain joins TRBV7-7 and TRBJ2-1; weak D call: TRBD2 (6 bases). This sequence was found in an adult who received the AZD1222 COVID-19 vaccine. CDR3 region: CASSLVRGADNEQFF. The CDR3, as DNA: TGTGCTAGCAGCTTAGTTCGCGGGGCCGACAATGAGCAGTTCTTC.